This T cell receptor beta chain derives from a study of T cells in Graves' hyperthyroidism and ophthalmopathy. This clonotype came up many times. Germline loops: CDR1 MDHEN, CDR2 SYDVKM. V lost 6 bases to trimming and J lost 8 bases, with 22 bases between them. The CDR3 consists of 15 residues. The investigators amplified TCR beta CDR3 regions from RNA transcripts. The HTBI set primed first-round TCR CDR3 RT-PCR. TCRdb reanalysed the multiplex PCR reads using MiXCR and keeps one entry per CDR3 protein. The repertoire holds 550,000 to 650,000 distinct CDR3 sequences, with 12% to 15% as singletons. The sequenced material came from blood. The V and J genes are TRBV28 and TRBJ1-2; D may be TRBD1 (5 bases). This TCR was recovered from a woman between 40 and 50 years old with Graves' hyperthyroidism. CDR3 sequence: CASSLSSWGGEGYTF. The DNA for the CDR3 is TGTGCCAGCAGCCTATCCTCGTGGGGGGGAGAAGGCTACACCTTC.